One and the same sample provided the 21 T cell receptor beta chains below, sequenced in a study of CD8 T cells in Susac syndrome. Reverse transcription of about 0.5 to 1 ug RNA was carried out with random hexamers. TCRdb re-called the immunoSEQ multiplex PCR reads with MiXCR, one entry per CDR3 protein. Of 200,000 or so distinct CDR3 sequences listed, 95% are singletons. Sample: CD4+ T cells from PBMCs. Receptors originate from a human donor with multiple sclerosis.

The CDR3: CASSLSAGAYNEQFF. The CDR3 DNA reads as TGTGCCAGCAGTTTATCCGCAGGGGCGTACAATGAGCAGTTCTTC. The chain uses TRBV27 and TRBJ2-1, with D possibly matching TRBD1 (6 bases). The length of the CDR3 is 15 residues. Germline V CDR1 and CDR2: MNHEY, SMNVEV (reference sequence). V was clipped by 0 bases and J by 4 bases, with 10 bases between them.

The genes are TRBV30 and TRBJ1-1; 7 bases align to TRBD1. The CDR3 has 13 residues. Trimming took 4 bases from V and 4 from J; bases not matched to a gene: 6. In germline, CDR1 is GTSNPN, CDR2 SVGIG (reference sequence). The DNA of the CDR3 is TGTGCCTGGACCCTAAACAGGGGCACTGAAGCTTTCTTT. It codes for CAWTLNRGTEAFF.

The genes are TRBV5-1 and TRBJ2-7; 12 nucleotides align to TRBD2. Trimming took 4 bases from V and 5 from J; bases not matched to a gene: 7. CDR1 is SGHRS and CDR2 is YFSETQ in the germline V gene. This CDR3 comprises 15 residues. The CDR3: CASSLLAGGHDEQYF. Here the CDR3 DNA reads TGCGCCAGCAGCCTGCTAGCGGGGGGGCACGACGAGCAGTACTTC.

CDR3 protein: CSAAGQGLSNQPQHF. CDR3 sequence (DNA): TGCAGTGCGGCGGGGCAGGGTCTTAGCAATCAGCCCCAGCATTTT. The chain employs TRBV20-1 and TRBJ1-5, with D possibly being TRBD1 (5 bases). The CDR3 runs to 15 residues. Germline V gene lookup returns CDR1 DFQATT and CDR2 SNEGSKA (reference sequence). Trimming stripped 6 bases from V and 0 bases from J, with 15 bases between.

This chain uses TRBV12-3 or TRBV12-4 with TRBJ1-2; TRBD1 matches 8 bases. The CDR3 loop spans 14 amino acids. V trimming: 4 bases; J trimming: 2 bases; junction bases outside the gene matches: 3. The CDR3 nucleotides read TGTGCCAGCAGTTCCGGACAGGGAAACTATGGCTACACCTTC. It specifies CASSSGQGNYGYTF.

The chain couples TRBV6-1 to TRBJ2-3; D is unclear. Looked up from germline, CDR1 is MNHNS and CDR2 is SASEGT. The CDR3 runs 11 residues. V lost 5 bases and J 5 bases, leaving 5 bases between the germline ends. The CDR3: CASSPEDTQYF. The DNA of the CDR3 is TGTGCCAGCAGTCCCGAAGATACGCAGTATTTT.

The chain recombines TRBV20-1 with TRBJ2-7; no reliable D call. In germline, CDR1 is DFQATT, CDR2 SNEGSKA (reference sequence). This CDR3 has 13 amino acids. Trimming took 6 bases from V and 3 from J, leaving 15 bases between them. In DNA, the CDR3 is TGCAGTGCCCCGACCCCGAACGGCTACGAGCAGTACTTC. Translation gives CSAPTPNGYEQYF.

CDR3 bases: TGTGCCAGCAGCCTCGATTTTAATGAAAAACTGTTTTTT. Amino acids: CASSLDFNEKLFF. This rearrangement joins TRBV14 to TRBJ1-4; D unclear. V lost 4 bases and J lost 4, with 7 bases in between. The CDR3 has 13 amino acids. CDR1 SGHDN and CDR2 FVKESK come from the germline V gene.

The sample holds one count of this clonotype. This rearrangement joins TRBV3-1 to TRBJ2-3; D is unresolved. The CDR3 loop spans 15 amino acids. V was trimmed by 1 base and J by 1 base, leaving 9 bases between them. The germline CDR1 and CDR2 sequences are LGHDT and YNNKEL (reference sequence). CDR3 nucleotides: TGTGCCAGCAGCCAAGGGGGATTCGGCACAGATACGCAGTATTTT. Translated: CASSQGGFGTDTQYF.

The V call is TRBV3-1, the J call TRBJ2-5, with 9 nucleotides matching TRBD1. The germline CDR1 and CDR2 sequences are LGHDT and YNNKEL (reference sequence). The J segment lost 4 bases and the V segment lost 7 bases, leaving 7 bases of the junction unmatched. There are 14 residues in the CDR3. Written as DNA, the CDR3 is TGTGCCAGCAACACACAGGGGGCAGGAGAGACCCAGTACTTC. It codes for CASNTQGAGETQYF.

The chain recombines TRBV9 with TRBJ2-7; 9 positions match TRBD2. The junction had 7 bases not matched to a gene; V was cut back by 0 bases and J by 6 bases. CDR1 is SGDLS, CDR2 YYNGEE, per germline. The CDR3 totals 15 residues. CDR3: CASSVGGWREGEQYF. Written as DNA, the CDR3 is TGTGCCAGCAGCGTAGGAGGGTGGCGGGAGGGCGAGCAGTACTTC.

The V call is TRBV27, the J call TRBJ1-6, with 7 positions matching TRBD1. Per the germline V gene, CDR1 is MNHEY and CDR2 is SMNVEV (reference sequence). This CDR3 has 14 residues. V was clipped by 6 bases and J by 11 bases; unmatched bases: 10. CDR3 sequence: CASRPTGEGAPLHF. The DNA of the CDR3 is TGTGCCAGCAGACCAACAGGGGAGGGGGCACCCCTCCACTTT.

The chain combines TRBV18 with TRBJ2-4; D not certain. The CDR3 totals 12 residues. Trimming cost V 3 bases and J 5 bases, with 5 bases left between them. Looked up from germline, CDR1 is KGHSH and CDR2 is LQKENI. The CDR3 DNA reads TGTGCCAGCTCACCGAGTGAAAACATTCAGTACTTC. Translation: CASSPSENIQYF.

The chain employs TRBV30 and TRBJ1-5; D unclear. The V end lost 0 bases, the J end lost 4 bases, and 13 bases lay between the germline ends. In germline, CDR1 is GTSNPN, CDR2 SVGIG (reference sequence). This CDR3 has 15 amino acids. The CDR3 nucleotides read TGTGCCTGGAGTGTCCCACAGCTAACTAATCAGCCCCAGCATTTT. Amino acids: CAWSVPQLTNQPQHF.

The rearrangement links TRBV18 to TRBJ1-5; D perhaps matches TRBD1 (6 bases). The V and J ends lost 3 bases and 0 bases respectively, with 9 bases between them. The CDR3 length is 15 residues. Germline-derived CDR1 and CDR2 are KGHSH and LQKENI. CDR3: CASSPGTYSNQPQHF. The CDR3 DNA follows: TGTGCCAGCTCACCTGGGACATATAGCAATCAGCCCCAGCATTTT.

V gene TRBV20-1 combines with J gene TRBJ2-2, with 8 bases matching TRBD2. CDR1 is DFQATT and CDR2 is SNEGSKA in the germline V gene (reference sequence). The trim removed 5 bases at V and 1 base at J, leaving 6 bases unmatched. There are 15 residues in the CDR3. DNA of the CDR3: TGCAGTGCTTCCATCCTAGCGGGGAACACCGGGGAGCTGTTTTTT. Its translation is CSASILAGNTGELFF.

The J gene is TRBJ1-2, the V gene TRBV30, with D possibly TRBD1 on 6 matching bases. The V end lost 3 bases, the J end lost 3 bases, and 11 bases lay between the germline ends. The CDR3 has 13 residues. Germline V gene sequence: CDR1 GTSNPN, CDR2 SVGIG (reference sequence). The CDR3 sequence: CAWRLGGYYGYTF. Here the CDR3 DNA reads TGTGCCTGGAGGTTAGGGGGGTACTATGGCTACACCTTC.

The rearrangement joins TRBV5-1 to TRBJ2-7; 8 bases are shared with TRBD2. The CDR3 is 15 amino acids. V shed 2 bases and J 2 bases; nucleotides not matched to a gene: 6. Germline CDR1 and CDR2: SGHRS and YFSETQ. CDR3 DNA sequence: TGCGCCAGCAGCTTCGGACTAGCTGACACCTACGAGCAGTACTTC. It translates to CASSFGLADTYEQYF.

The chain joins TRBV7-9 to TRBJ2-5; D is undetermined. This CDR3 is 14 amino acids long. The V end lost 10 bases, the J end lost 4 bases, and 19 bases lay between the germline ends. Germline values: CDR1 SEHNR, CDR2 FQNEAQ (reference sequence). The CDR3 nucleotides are TGTGCCACTCCTTCGACAACCCGCGGAGAGACCCAGTACTTC. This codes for CATPSTTRGETQYF. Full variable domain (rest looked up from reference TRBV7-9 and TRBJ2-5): DTGVSQNPRHKITKRGQNVTFRCDPISEHNRLYWYRQTLGQGPEFLTYFQNEAQLEKSRLLSDRFSAERPKGSFSTLEIQRTEQGDSAMYLCATPSTTRGETQYFGPGTRLLVL.

CDR3 protein: CSVRGLATTFNEQFF. The CDR3, as DNA: TGCAGCGTTAGGGGGCTAGCGACCACATTCAATGAGCAGTTCTTC. This sequence joins TRBV29-1 and TRBJ2-1, with a tentative D call TRBD1 (7 bases). This CDR3 is 15 amino acids long. V gave up 5 bases and J gave up 6 bases, with 20 bases separating them. Germline V CDR1 and CDR2: SQVTM, ANQGSEA.

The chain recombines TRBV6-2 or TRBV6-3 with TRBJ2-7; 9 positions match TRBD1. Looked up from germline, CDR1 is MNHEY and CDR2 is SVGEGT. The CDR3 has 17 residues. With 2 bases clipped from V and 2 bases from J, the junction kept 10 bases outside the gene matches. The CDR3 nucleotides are TGTGCCAGCAGTTACGCCTGGGGAGGGACAGGGACCTACGAGCAGTACTTC. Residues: CASSYAWGGTGTYEQYF.